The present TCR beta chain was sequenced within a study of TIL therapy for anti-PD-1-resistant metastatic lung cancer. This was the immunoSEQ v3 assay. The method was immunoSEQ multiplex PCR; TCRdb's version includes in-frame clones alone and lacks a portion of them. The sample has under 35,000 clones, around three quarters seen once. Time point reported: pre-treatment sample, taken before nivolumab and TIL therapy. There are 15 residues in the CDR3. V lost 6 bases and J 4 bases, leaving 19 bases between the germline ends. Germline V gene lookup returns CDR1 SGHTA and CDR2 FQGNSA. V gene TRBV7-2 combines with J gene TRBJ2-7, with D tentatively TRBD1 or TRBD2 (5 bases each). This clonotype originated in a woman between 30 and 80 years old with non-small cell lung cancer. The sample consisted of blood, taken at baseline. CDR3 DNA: TGTGCCAGCAGGAGGGACCTCAACCCCGGGTACGAGCAGTACTTC. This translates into CASRRDLNPGYEQYF. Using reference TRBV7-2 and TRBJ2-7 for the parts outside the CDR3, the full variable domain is GAGVSQSPSNKVTEKGKDVELRCDPISGHTALYWYRQSLGQGLEFLIYFQGNSAPDKSGLPSDRFSAERTGGSVSTLTIQRTQQEDSAVYLCASRRDLNPGYEQYFGPGTRLTVT.